This T cell receptor beta chain was obtained from a study of radiotherapy plus CTLA-4 blockade in lung cancer. The overall study: Of the patients, roughly 17% showed objective responses and roughly 30% attained disease control. Study-wide points: Radiotherapy with ipilimumab was followed by blood expansion of tumor-derived clones.

Measured with immunoSEQ multiplex PCR; TCRdb has only the in-frame clones, and not every one. The sample has some 110,000 clones, roughly four fifths seen once. Trimming cost V 8 bases and J 2 bases, with 17 bases left between them. This CDR3 region has 15 residues. The germline V gene has CDR1 SGHRS and CDR2 YFSETQ. Turning to this clone: The antigen is undetermined.

The TCR sequence derives from a human donor with non-small cell lung cancer that progressed on radiotherapy plus ipilimumab. Some clones in this sample may be carry-over from other donors' samples. The chain joins TRBV5-1 to TRBJ2-1, with a tentative D call TRBD2 (6 bases). Sample: peripheral blood, taken from a patient treated with radiotherapy plus ipilimumab. CDR3 sequence: CASGGVGGAYNEQFF. The DNA of the CDR3 is TGCGCCAGTGGCGGGGTGGGGGGAGCCTACAATGAGCAGTTCTTC.